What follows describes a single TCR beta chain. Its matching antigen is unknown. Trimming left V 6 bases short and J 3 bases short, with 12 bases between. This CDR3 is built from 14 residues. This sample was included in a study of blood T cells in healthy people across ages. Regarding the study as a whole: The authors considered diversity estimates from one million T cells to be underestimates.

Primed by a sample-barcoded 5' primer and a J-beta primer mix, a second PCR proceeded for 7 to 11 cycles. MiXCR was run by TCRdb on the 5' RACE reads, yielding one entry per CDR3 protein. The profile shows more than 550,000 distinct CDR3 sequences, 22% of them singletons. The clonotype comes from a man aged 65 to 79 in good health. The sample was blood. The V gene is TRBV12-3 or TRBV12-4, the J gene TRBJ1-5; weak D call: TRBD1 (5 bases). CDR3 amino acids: CASSPGQINQPQHF. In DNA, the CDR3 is TGTGCCAGCAGCCCAGGACAAATCAATCAGCCCCAGCATTTT.